What follows is one TCR beta chain and its context. The CDR3 loop spans 16 amino acids. CDR1 is KGHSH and CDR2 is LQKENI in the germline V gene. With 3 bases removed from V and 2 bases from J, the gap between germline ends came to 15 bases. Clones were sequenced by immunoSEQ multiplex PCR, and TCRdb holds only the in-frame ones, with some missing. Among approximately 270,000 clones listed, 70% to 90% were seen once. The data belong to a study of blood T cell repertoires in COVID-19. Sequenced: PBMCs or T cells enriched from blood (not recorded which). The chain combines TRBV18 with TRBJ2-3, with a tentative D call TRBD2 (6 bases). The TCR comes from a woman aged 30 to 39 who had recovered from COVID-19. The DNA of the CDR3 is TGTGCCAGCTCACCTCCCAGGACTACCGCCACAGATACGCAGTATTTT. It encodes CASSPPRTTATDTQYF.